This T cell receptor (beta chain) derives from a study of PD-L1 blockade in urothelial cancer. Study as a whole: Males with urothelial cancer arising in the bladder constituted most of the 29 patients. There were a median of roughly 140,000 T cells in blood samples.

Sequencing was performed with immunoSEQ multiplex PCR; in TCRdb, only in-frame clones are kept and a portion is missing. The sample yields approximately 94,000 clones, over 75% seen once. The CDR3 length is 13 residues. CDR1 is MGHRA, CDR2 YSYEKL, per germline. Time point described: pretreatment peripheral blood. The diagnosis in patients was locally advanced or metastatic urothelial carcinoma. The receptor was isolated from a man aged 55 to 70 with urothelial cancer. Sequencing was performed on PBMCs, taken around atezolizumab (anti-PD-L1) treatment. This sequence joins TRBV4-1 and TRBJ2-5, with a tentative D call TRBD2 (6 bases). The CDR3 bases are TGCGAATACCTGGGGGAGGCCGTGTGGACCCAGTACTTC. Translating gives CEYLGEAVWTQYF.